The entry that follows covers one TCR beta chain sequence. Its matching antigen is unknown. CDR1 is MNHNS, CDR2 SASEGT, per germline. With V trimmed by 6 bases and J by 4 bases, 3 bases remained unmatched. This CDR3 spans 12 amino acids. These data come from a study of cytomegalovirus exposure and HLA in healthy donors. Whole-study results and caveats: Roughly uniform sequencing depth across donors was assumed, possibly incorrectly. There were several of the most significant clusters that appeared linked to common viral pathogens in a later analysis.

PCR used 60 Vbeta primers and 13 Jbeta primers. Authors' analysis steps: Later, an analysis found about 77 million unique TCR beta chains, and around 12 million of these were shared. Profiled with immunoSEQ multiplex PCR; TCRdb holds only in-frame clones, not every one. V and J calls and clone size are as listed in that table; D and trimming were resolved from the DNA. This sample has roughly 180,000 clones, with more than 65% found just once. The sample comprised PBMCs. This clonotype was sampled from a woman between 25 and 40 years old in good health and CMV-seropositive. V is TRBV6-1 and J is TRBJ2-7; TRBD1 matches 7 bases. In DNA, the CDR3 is TGTGCCAGCAGGGGGGACAGTTACGAGCAGTACTTC. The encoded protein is CASRGDSYEQYF.